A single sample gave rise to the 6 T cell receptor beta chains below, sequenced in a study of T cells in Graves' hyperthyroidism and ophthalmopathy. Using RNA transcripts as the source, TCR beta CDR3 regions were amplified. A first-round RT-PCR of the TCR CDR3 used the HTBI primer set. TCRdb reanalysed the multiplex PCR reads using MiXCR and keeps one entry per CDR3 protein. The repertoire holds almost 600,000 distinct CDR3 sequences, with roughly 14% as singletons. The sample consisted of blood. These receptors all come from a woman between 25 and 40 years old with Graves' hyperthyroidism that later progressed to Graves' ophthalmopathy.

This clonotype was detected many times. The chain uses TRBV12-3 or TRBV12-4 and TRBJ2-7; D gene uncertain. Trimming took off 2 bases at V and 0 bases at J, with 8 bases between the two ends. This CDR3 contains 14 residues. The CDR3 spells CASSLLRSSYEQYF. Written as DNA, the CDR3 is TGTGCCAGCAGTTTATTAAGGAGCTCCTACGAGCAGTACTTC.

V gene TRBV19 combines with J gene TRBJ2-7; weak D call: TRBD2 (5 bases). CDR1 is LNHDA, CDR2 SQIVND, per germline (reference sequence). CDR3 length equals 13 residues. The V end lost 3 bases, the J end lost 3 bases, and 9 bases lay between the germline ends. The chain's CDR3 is CASSIPGSYEQYF. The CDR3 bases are TGTGCCAGTAGTATCCCGGGGAGCTACGAGCAGTACTTC.

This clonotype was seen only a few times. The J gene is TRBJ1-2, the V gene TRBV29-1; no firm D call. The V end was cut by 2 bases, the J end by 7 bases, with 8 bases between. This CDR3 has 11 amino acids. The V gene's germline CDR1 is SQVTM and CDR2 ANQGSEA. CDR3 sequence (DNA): TGCAGCGTTGAACTGCAGGTTGGCTACACCTTC. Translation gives CSVELQVGYTF.

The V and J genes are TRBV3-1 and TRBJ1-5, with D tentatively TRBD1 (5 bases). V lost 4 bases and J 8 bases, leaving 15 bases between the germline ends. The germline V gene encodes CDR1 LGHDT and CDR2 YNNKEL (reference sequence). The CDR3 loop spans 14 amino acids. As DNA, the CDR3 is TGTGCCAGCAGCCCCTTCGGGCAGGGCGAGCCCCAGCATTTT. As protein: CASSPFGQGEPQHF. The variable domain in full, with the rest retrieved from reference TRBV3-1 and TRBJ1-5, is DTAVSQTPKYLVTQMGNDKSIKCEQNLGHDTMYWYKQDSKKFLKIMFSYNNKELIINETVPNRFSPKSPDKAHLNLHINSLELGDSAVYFCASSPFGQGEPQHFGDGTRLSIL.

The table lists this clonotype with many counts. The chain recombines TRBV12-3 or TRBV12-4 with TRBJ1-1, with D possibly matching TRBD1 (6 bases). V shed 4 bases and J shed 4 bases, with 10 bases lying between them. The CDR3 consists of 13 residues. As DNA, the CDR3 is TGTGCCAGCAGTTCGGGGGGCCGCACTGAAGCTTTCTTT. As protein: CASSSGGRTEAFF.

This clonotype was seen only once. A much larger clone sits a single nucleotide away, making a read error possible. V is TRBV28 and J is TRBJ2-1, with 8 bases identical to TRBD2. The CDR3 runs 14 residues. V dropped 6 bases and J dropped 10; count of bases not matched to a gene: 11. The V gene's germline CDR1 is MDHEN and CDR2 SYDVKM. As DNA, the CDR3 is TGTGCCAGCAGAACCTCGGGGGGGCGGGACGAGCAGTTCTTC. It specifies CASRTSGGRDEQFF.